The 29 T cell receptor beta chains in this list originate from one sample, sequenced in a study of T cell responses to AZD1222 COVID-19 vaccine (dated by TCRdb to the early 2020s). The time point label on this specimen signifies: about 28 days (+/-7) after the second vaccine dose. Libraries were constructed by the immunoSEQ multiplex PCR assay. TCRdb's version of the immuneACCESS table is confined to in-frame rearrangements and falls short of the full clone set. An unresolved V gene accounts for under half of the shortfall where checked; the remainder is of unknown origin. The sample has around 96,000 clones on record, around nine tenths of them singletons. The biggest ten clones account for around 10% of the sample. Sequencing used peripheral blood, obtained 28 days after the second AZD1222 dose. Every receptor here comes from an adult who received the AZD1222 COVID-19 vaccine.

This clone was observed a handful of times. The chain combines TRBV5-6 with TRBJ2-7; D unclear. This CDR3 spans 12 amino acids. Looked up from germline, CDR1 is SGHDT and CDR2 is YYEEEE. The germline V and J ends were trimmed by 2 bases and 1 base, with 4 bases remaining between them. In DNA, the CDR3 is TGTGCCAGCAGCTTCGGGTCCTACGAGCAGTACTTC. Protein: CASSFGSYEQYF.

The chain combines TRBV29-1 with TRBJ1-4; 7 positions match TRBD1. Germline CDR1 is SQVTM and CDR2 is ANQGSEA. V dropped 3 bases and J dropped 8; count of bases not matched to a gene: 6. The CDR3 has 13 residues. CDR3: CSVDGQGEEKLFF. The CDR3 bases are TGCAGCGTTGATGGTCAGGGGGAGGAAAAACTGTTTTTT.

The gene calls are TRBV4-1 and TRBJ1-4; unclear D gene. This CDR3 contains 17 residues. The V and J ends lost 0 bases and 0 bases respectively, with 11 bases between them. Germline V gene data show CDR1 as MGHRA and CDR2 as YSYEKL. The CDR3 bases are TGCGCCAGCAGCCAAGATAATATAGGTGCAACTAATGAAAAACTGTTTTTT. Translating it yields CASSQDNIGATNEKLFF.

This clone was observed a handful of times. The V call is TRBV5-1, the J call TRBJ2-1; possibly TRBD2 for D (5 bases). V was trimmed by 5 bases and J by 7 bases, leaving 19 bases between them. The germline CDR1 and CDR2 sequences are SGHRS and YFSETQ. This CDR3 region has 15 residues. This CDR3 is CASRVRAADVNEQFF. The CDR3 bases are TGCGCCAGCAGAGTCCGAGCGGCAGATGTGAATGAGCAGTTCTTC.

In DNA form, the CDR3 reads TGTGCCATCAGTGATACAGGAACGAACACCGGGGAGCTGTTTTTT. Encoded protein: CAISDTGTNTGELFF. The chain joins TRBV10-3 to TRBJ2-2, with D perhaps matching TRBD1 (5 bases). The CDR3 is made up of 15 amino acids. In germline, CDR1 is ENHRY, CDR2 SYGVKD. The V and J ends lost 3 bases and 0 bases respectively, with 8 bases between them.

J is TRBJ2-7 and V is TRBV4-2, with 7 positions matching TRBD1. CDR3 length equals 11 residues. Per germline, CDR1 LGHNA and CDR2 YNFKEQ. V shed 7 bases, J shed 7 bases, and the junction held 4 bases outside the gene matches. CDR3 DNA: TGTGCCAGCACTACAGGGGTAGAGCAGTACTTC. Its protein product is CASTTGVEQYF.

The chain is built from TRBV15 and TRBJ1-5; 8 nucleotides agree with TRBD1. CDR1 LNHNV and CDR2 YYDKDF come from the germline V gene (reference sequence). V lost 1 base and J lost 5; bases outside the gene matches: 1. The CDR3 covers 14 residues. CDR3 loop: CATSRAGGDQPQHF. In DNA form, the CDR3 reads TGTGCCACCAGCAGAGCAGGGGGCGATCAGCCCCAGCATTTT.

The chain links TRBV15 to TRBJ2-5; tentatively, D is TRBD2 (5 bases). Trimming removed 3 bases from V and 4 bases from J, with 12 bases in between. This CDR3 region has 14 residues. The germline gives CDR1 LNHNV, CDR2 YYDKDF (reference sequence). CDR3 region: CATSSMGVGETQYF. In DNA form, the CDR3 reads TGTGCCACCAGCAGTATGGGAGTGGGAGAGACCCAGTACTTC.

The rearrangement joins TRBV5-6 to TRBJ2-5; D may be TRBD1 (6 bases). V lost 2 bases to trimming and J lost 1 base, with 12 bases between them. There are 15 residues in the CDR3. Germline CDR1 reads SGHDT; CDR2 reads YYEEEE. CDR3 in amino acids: CASSFFDRPQETQYF. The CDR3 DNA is TGTGCCAGCAGCTTTTTTGACAGGCCCCAAGAGACCCAGTACTTC.

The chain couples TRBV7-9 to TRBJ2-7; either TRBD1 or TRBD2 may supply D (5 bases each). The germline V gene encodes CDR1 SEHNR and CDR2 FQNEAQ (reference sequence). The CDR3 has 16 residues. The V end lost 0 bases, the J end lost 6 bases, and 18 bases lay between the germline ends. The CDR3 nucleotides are TGTGCCAGCAGCTTAGCGAATCTTTGGGGTGGGGGCGAGCAGTACTTC. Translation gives CASSLANLWGGGEQYF.

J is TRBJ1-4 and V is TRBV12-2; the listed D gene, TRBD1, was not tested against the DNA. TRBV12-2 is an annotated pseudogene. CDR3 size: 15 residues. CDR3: CASPIFRVRNEKLFF. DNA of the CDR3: TGTGCAAGTCCCATTTTCAGGGTTAGGAATGAAAAACTGTTTTTT.

The DNA for the CDR3 is TGTGCCAGTAGTATAGAAGGGTATGACTATGGCTACACCTTC. It encodes CASSIEGYDYGYTF. The chain has TRBV19 and TRBJ1-2, with D unresolved. Germline V CDR1 and CDR2: LNHDA, SQIVND (reference sequence). The CDR3 is made up of 14 amino acids. V shed 0 bases and J shed 3 bases, with 8 bases lying between them.

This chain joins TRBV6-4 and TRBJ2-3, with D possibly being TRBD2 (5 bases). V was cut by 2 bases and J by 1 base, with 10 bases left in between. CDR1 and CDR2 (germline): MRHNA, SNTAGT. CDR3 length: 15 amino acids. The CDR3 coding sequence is TGTGCCAGCAGTGACGGGGTTAGCGGCACAGATACGCAGTATTTT. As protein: CASSDGVSGTDTQYF.

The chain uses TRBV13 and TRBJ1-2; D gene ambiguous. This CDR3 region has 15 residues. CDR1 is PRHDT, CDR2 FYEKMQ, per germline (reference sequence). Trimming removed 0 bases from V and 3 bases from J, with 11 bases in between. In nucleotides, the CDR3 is TGTGCCAGCAGCTTAGGTAGGAGTTGGGACTATGGCTACACCTTC. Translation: CASSLGRSWDYGYTF. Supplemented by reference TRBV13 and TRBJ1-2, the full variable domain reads AAGVIQSPRHLIKEKRETATLKCYPIPRHDTVYWYQQGPGQDPQFLISFYEKMQSDKGSIPDRFSAQQFSDYHSELNMSSLELGDSALYFCASSLGRSWDYGYTFGSGTRLTVV.

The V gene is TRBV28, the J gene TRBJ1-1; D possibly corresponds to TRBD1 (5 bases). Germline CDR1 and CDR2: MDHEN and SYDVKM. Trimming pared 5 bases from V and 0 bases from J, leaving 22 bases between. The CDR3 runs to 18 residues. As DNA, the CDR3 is TGTGCCAGCAGTCCCGGGACCCCTAATTTCGGCGTGAACACTGAAGCTTTCTTT. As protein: CASSPGTPNFGVNTEAFF. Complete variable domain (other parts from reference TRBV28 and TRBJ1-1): DVKVTQSSRYLVKRTGEKVFLECVQDMDHENMFWYRQDPGLGLRLIYFSYDVKMKEKGDIPEGYSVSREKKERFSLILESASTNQTSMYLCASSPGTPNFGVNTEAFFGQGTRLTVV.

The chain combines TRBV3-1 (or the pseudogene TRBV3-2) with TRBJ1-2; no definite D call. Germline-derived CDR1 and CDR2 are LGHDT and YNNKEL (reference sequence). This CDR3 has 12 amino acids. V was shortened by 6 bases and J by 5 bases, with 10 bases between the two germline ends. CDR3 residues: CASRTAEYGYTF. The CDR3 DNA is TGTGCCAGCAGGACGGCAGAGTATGGCTACACCTTC.

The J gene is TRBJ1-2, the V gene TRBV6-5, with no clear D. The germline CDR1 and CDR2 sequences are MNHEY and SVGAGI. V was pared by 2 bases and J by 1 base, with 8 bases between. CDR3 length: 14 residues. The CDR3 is CASSYRRFNYGYTF. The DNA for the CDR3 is TGTGCCAGCAGTTACCGTAGGTTTAACTATGGCTACACCTTC.

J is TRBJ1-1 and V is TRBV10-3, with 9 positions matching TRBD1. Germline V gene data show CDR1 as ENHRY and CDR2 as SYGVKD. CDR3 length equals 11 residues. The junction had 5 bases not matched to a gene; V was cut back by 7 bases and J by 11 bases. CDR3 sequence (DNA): TGTGCCATCACGGAACAGGGGGCTGCTTTCTTT. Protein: CAITEQGAAFF.

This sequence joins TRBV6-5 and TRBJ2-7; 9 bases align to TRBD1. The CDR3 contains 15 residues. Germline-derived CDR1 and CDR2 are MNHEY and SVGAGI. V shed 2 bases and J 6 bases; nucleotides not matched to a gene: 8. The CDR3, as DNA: TGTGCCAGCAGTTACCGGGGGACAGGGTTGATCGAGCAGTACTTC. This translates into CASSYRGTGLIEQYF.

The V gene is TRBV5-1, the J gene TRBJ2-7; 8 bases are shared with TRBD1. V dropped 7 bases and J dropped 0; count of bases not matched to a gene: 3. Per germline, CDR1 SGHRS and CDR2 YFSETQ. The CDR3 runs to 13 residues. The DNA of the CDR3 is TGCGCCAGCCAGGGACAGGACTCCTACGAGCAGTACTTC. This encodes CASQGQDSYEQYF.

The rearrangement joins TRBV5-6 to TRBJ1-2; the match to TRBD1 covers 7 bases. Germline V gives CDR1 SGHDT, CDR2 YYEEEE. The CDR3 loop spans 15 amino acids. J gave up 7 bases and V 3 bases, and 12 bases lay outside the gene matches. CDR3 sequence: CASSSPTDRVGGYTF. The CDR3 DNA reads TGTGCCAGCAGCTCCCCGACTGACAGGGTTGGTGGCTACACCTTC.

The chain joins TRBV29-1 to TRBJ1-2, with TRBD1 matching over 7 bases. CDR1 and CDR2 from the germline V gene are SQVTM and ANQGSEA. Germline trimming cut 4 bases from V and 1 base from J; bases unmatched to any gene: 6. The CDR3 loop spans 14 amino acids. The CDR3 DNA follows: TGCAGCGTTGTAGAGACAGGGTATAACTATGGCTACACCTTC. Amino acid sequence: CSVVETGYNYGYTF.

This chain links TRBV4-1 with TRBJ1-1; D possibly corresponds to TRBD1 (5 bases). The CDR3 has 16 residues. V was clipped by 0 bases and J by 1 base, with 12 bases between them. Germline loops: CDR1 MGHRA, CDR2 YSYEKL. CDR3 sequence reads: CASSQDRRGPNTEAFF. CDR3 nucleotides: TGCGCCAGCAGCCAAGATCGAAGGGGCCCGAACACTGAAGCTTTCTTT.

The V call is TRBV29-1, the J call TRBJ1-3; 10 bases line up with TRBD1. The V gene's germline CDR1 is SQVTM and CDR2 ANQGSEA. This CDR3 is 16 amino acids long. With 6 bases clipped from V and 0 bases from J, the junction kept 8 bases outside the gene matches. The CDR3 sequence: CSVRTGGTLSGNTIYF. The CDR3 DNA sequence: TGCAGCGTAAGGACAGGGGGGACTCTCTCTGGAAACACCATATATTTT. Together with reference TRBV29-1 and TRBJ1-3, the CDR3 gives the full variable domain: SAVISQKPSRDICQRGTSLTIQCQVDSQVTMMFWYRQQPGQSLTLIATANQGSEATYESGFVIDKFPISRPNLTFSTLTVSNMSPEDSSIYLCSVRTGGTLSGNTIYFGEGSWLTVV.

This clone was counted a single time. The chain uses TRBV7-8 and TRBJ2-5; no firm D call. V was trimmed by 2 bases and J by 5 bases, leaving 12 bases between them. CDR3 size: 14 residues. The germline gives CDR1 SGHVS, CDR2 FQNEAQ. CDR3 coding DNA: TGTGCCAGCAGCTTATCGGAAGGGATGGAGACCCAGTACTTC. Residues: CASSLSEGMETQYF.

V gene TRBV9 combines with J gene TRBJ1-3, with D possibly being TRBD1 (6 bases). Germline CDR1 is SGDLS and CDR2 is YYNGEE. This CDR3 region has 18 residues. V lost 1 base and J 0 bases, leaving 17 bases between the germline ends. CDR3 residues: CASSVRSSTGTSGNTIYF. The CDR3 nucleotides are TGTGCCAGCAGCGTACGGTCATCAACAGGGACCTCTGGAAACACCATATATTTT. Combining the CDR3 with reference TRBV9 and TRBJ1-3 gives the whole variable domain DSGVTQTPKHLITATGQRVTLRCSPRSGDLSVYWYQQSLDQGLQFLIQYYNGEERAKGNILERFSAQQFPDLHSELNLSSLELGDSALYFCASSVRSSTGTSGNTIYFGEGSWLTVV.

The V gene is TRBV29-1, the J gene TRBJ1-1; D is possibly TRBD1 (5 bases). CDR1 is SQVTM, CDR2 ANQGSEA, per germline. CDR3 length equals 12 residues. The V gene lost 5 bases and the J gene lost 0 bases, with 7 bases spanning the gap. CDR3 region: CSVRQLNTEAFF. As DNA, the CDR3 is TGCAGCGTTCGACAGTTGAACACTGAAGCTTTCTTT.

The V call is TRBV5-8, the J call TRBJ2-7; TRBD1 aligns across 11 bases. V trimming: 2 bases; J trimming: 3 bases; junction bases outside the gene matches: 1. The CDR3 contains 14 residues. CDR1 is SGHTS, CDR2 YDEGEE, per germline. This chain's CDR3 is CASSFGTGGYEQYF. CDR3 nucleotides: TGTGCCAGCAGCTTCGGGACAGGGGGCTACGAGCAGTACTTC.

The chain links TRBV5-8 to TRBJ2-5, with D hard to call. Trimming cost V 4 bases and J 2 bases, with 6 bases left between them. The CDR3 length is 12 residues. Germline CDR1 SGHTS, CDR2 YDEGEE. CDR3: CASSQHQETQYF. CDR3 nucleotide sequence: TGTGCCAGCAGCCAACATCAAGAGACCCAGTACTTC. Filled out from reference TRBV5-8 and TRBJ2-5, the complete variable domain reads EAGVTQSPTHLIKTRGQQATLRCSPISGHTSVYWYQQALGLGLQFLLWYDEGEERNRGNFPPRFSGRQFPNYSSELNVNALELEDSALYLCASSQHQETQYFGPGTRLLVL.